This entry concerns a single T cell receptor (beta chain). This clone was seen only once. No cognate antigen has been identified for it. No much larger clone is present one base from it, and per-base qualities are unavailable. The entry originates in a study of control samples from healthy donors and cancer patients (TCRdb year 2020). Libraries were prepared through the immunoSEQ multiplex PCR assay. TCRdb limited this immuneACCESS table to in-frame rearrangements with V and J called. A share of clones is missing; checked studies link under half to unresolved V genes, and the rest is unexplained. Counted in this sample were 98,000 or so clones; over 60% of them appeared once. The ten biggest clones cover roughly a tenth of the sample. A distance of 16 bases separates the germline ends of V and J, which lose 6 bases and 5 bases respectively. The germline V gene encodes CDR1 MNHEY and CDR2 SMNVEV (reference sequence). Its CDR3 holds 14 amino acids, cysteine through phenylalanine. Of the read, only the CDR3 DNA is kept; its 42 bases are in frame from base 1.

The source material was blood. The sequence derives from a woman aged 25-40 years in good health. The chain is assembled from TRBV27 and TRBJ1-1; TRBD1 is possibly the D segment (5 matching bases). The CDR3 here reads CASRVGGAWTEAFF. At the DNA level, the sequence is TGTGCCAGCAGGGTTGGAGGGGCATGGACTGAAGCTTTCTTT.